What follows is one T cell receptor (beta chain) and its context. Its antigen is unknown. The data derive from a study of shared clonotypes between healthy human individuals. General observations from the study: Rarefaction indicated that sorted-subset sequencing remained incomplete although depth was large.

The table came from immunoSEQ multiplex PCR; TCRdb's copy has only in-frame clones and leaves some out. The table lists millions of clones, just over 90% of them singletons. The TCR originated in a man aged 18 to 30 in good health. Some clones in this sample may be carry-over from other donors' samples. The sample was naive CD4+ T cells from PBMCs. Subset of the sample: CD45RA+ positively selected.

CDR3 region: CASSPEGDAYNEQFF. CDR3 DNA: TGTGCCAGCAGCCCCGAAGGAGACGCCTACAATGAGCAGTTCTTC. V is TRBV9 and J is TRBJ2-1; D gene uncertain. Germline CDR1 and CDR2: SGDLS and YYNGEE. CDR3 size: 15 residues. Trimming left V 4 bases short and J 2 bases short, with 13 bases between.